A single T cell receptor beta chain is shown here with its context. Its antigen is unknown. No much larger clonotype is one base removed from it; base qualities were not supplied. Using the deep immunoSEQ assay, TCR CDR3 regions were amplified from genomic DNA by multiplex PCR. Extracted genomic DNA from each cell subset was distributed evenly across all wells of several immunoSEQ 96-well plates, and each plate was treated as a replicate. For sorted subsets, around 200 ng genomic DNA, equal to approximately 30,000 T cell genomes, was loaded into each replicate PCR. The purified libraries were quantified using a Qubit 3.0 fluorometer, sized with a Bioanalyzer 2100, and then quantified again using the KAPA Library Quantification kit. Every immunoSEQ 96-well plate was sequenced on a separate single-read 150-cycle Illumina NextSeq 550 flow cell. The study's own analysis went as follows. Because only junctional sequences without quality scores were contained in the immunoSEQ output, filtering matching that applied to full-length reads could not be performed. Sequences were annotated with PyIR, a Python wrapper for IgBLAST v1.9, and V/J genes and CDR3 were assigned using IMGT germline references. Reads were filtered out if the reads had weak V/J assignments (E-value above 1e-6), no CDR3, stop codons, out-of-frame junctions, or ambiguous translated residues. V3J clonotypes were defined as sequences sharing an identical inferred V gene, J gene, and CDR3 amino acid sequence. Percentage overlap between repertoires was calculated by dividing the number of shared unique clonotypes by the size of the smaller repertoire. Richness of each repertoire was evaluated using RTK rarefaction, the Chao1 estimator, and Recon v2.1 estimates of unobserved clonotypes. For all TCRbeta clonotypes obtained by the gDNA method from a few donors, generation probabilities were computed with OLGA. TCRdb retrieved this table from immuneACCESS and kept in-frame rearrangements only. Not all clones are present; in checked studies, unresolved V genes account for under half, and no reason is known for the remainder. V and J calls plus clone size are reproduced from that table; the DNA served to infer D and trimming. The sample yields approximately 700,000 clones; 73% were counted once. The ten largest clones take up roughly 2% of the sample.

V sheds 2 bases and J sheds 0 bases, leaving 8 bases between their ends. CDR1 MNHEY and CDR2 SVGAGI are derived from the germline V gene. Measured from the cysteine to the phenylalanine, the CDR3 is 14 residues long. Only CDR3 DNA is held: 42 bases, read in frame from base 1. The donors were healthy, HIV-negative adults with no recently reported acute infections or vaccinations. All donors were Caucasian adults living in Nashville, Tennessee, USA. CD4+ T cells were enriched by magnetic negative selection, after which naive cells were positively selected on CD45RA and the negative fraction was taken as the memory subset. After blood collection by leukapheresis, PBMCs were isolated using Ficoll-Histopaque density gradient centrifugation and then cryopreserved in the vapor phase of liquid nitrogen. Purity and quantity of every magnetically sorted T cell population were checked by analytical flow cytometry. Genomic DNA was isolated from every sorted fraction and measured by UV absorbance on a Nanodrop 2000c.

This sample was included in a study of shared clonotypes between healthy human individuals (dated by TCRdb to between 2020 and 2021). Background for the entire study: A few men and a couple of women, aged 18 to 49 years, made up the cohort. Per donor, three plates each were used for CD4 naive and CD4 memory, two for CD8 naive, and one for CD8 memory. Between about 0.94 and 8.9 billion PBMCs per donor were obtained by leukapheresis. Blood TCR repertoires of about five healthy adults were deeply sequenced to estimate repertoire size and the extent of clonotype sharing between individuals. To increase sequencing depth and limit assay-specific biases, different laboratories used diverse techniques to prepare libraries and sequence TCR repertoires.

On the study overall, not on this receptor specifically: Rarefaction of sorted-subset datasets indicated incomplete sequencing despite the large sequencing depth. Pairwise subsampling indicated that sequencing depth was expected to affect the degree of clonotype sharing among donors. When several donors were compared, the shared fraction of clonotypes was about 5.2% for naive CD4, roughly 3.4% for naive CD8, 2.3% for memory CD4, and less than 0.45% for memory CD8. Sampling was restricted to blood, and TCR repertoires in tissue are likely to differ from TCR repertoires in blood. Naive subsets generally had larger estimated clonotype richness than memory subsets. Because the study included a small number of donors, the genetic and exposure-history diversity represented was limited. Clonotypes shared by all four sorted-subset donors showed higher generation probabilities than non-shared clonotypes.

Material for sequencing was memory CD4+ T cells sorted from blood. Explained via the paper, the cell subset or site label denotes: CD45RA-negative fraction. This chain is built from TRBV6-5 and TRBJ2-7; the D region may be TRBD1 or TRBD2, each matching 5 bases equally. This TCR was recovered from a woman aged 25-40 years in good health. The nucleotides are TGTGCCAGCAGTTACGCAGGGAGCTCCTACGAGCAGTACTTC. Its amino acids are CASSYAGSSYEQYF.